This paragraph reports one TCR beta chain. As processed by the authors: Nucleated cell counts were estimated from reference gene primer amplification. Generated by immunoSEQ multiplex PCR, the TCRdb table keeps only in-frame clones and is missing some. From that table come the V and J calls and clone size; the DNA was used to work out D and trimming. The data contain some 110,000 clones, 74% of them singletons. This record comes from a study of blood T cell repertoires in COVID-19. Overall study context: Collection of acute and convalescent COVID-19 samples took place in the United States, Italy and Spain. T cells, B-cell-depleted T cells, or PBMCs provided the cDNA or gDNA that served as material.

In Seattle, patients joined the study during active infection and were tracked longitudinally. The CDR3 has 15 residues. The V gene lost 5 bases and the J gene lost 3 bases, with 11 bases spanning the gap. Germline assignment: CDR1 SGHTA and CDR2 FQGNSA. The chain has TRBV7-2 and TRBJ2-6; no reliable D call. The origin of this receptor is a man at least 80 years old with COVID-19, enrolled during active disease. Sequenced input: peripheral blood. The CDR3 here is CASSPPGFGANVLTF. The CDR3 DNA is TGTGCCAGCAGCCCTCCCGGGTTTGGGGCCAACGTCCTGACTTTC.